This is a list of T cell receptor beta chains from one sample in a study of T-cell memory formation after mild COVID-19. TCRdb recomputed calls from the 5' RACE reads with MiXCR, one row per CDR3 protein. The table lists 160,000 or so distinct CDR3 sequences, roughly 28% of them singletons. The sample was PBMCs or a T cell subset sorted from them (not recorded which). The source is an adult woman who had mild COVID-19 (a few samples of this study predate the infection). Cell type and time point are not known. Both conserved end residues are part of each CDR3. D genes are given only for firm matches. Some rows have no size entry. The others give once, few or many, or a class for an expanded clone.

d_call: TRBD2
v_call: TRBV6-5
j_call: TRBJ2-7
clone_size: .
cdr3_aa: CASSYSRTSGSSYEQYF
cdr3_nt: TGTGCCAGCAGTTACTCCCGGACTAGCGGCAGCTCCTACGAGCAGTACTTC

d_call: .
v_call: TRBV20-1
j_call: TRBJ1-1
clone_size: .
cdr3_aa: CSSHSETEAFF
cdr3_nt: TGCAGCTCTCATAGCGAGACTGAAGCTTTCTTT

d_call: .
v_call: TRBV20-1
j_call: TRBJ1-1
clone_size: few
cdr3_aa: CSALNMNTEAFF
cdr3_nt: TGCAGTGCTTTAAACATGAACACTGAAGCTTTCTTT

d_call: .
v_call: TRBV4-3
j_call: TRBJ2-2
clone_size: .
cdr3_aa: CASSQEWAGVAELFF
cdr3_nt: TGCGCCAGCAGCCAAGAATGGGCCGGGGTAGCGGAGCTGTTTTTT

d_call: TRBD2
v_call: TRBV2
j_call: TRBJ2-2
clone_size: .
cdr3_aa: CASYPGTSGGSGELFF
cdr3_nt: TGTGCCAGTTATCCTGGGACTAGCGGGGGAAGCGGGGAGCTGTTTTTT

d_call: .
v_call: TRBV29-1
j_call: TRBJ2-5
clone_size: .
cdr3_aa: CSVAIQGGETQYF
cdr3_nt: TGCAGCGTTGCCATACAGGGAGGAGAGACCCAGTACTTC

d_call: TRBD1
v_call: TRBV5-1
j_call: TRBJ2-1
clone_size: .
cdr3_aa: CASSLVFQGASYNEQFF
cdr3_nt: TGCGCCAGCAGCTTGGTTTTTCAGGGGGCCTCCTACAATGAGCAGTTCTTC

d_call: TRBD2
v_call: TRBV7-9
j_call: TRBJ2-4
clone_size: once
cdr3_aa: CASSAPPGLAGVLAKNIQYF
cdr3_nt: TGTGCCAGCAGCGCGCCTCCGGGACTAGCGGGGGTACTAGCCAAAAACATTCAGTACTTC

d_call: .
v_call: TRBV7-9
j_call: TRBJ2-3
clone_size: few
cdr3_aa: CASSLARSSTDTQYF
cdr3_nt: TGTGCCAGCAGCTTAGCGCGGAGTAGCACAGATACGCAGTATTTT

d_call: .
v_call: TRBV5-6
j_call: TRBJ2-3
clone_size: few
cdr3_aa: CASSDLRGEPGDTQYF
cdr3_nt: TGTGCCAGCAGCGACCTGAGGGGAGAGCCAGGGGATACGCAGTATTTT

d_call: .
v_call: TRBV29-1
j_call: TRBJ2-3
clone_size: .
cdr3_aa: CSVEGSMKGADTQYF
cdr3_nt: TGCAGCGTTGAAGGGTCGATGAAGGGGGCAGATACGCAGTATTTT

d_call: .
v_call: TRBV7-9
j_call: TRBJ2-3
clone_size: .
cdr3_aa: CASRRGTTDTQYF
cdr3_nt: TGTGCCAGCAGGAGGGGGACCACAGATACGCAGTATTTT

d_call: TRBD2
v_call: TRBV12-3/TRBV12-4
j_call: TRBJ2-2
clone_size: .
cdr3_aa: CATGGNVAGELFF
cdr3_nt: TGTGCCACCGGGGGGAACGTCGCCGGGGAGCTGTTTTTT

d_call: .
v_call: TRBV5-5
j_call: TRBJ1-3
clone_size: .
cdr3_aa: CASSLAGGDTIYF
cdr3_nt: TGTGCCAGCAGCTTGGCCGGTGGTGACACCATATATTTT

d_call: .
v_call: TRBV11-2
j_call: TRBJ2-5
clone_size: few
cdr3_aa: CASSYYRREETQYF
cdr3_nt: TGTGCCAGCAGCTATTACCGGAGAGAAGAGACCCAGTACTTC

d_call: .
v_call: TRBV4-3
j_call: TRBJ2-5
clone_size: once
cdr3_aa: CASSQGPGAGQETQYF
cdr3_nt: TGCGCCAGCAGCCAGGGCCCCGGGGCAGGGCAAGAGACCCAGTACTTC

d_call: .
v_call: TRBV5-1
j_call: TRBJ1-2
clone_size: .
cdr3_aa: CASSDAYYGYTF
cdr3_nt: TGCGCCAGCAGCGATGCCTACTATGGCTACACCTTC

d_call: TRBD2
v_call: TRBV14
j_call: TRBJ2-3
clone_size: many
cdr3_aa: CASSRGLAGIRTRDTQYF
cdr3_nt: TGTGCCAGCAGCCGAGGACTAGCGGGGATCAGGACACGAGATACGCAGTATTTT

d_call: .
v_call: TRBV5-1
j_call: TRBJ2-7
clone_size: .
cdr3_aa: CASSLGPGGEAYEQYF
cdr3_nt: TGCGCCAGCAGCTTGGGCCCAGGGGGGGAAGCCTACGAGCAGTACTTC

d_call: .
v_call: TRBV20-1
j_call: TRBJ1-2
clone_size: .
cdr3_aa: CSALRNPNYGYTF
cdr3_nt: TGCAGTGCCCTGAGGAATCCTAACTATGGCTACACCTTC

d_call: .
v_call: TRBV7-9
j_call: TRBJ2-1
clone_size: .
cdr3_aa: CASSFPQEEQFF
cdr3_nt: TGTGCCAGCAGCTTCCCACAGGAAGAGCAGTTCTTC

d_call: .
v_call: TRBV9
j_call: TRBJ1-1
clone_size: .
cdr3_aa: CASSVDGDLNTEAFF
cdr3_nt: TGTGCCAGCAGCGTAGACGGGGACTTGAACACTGAAGCTTTCTTT

d_call: .
v_call: TRBV6-1
j_call: TRBJ1-1
clone_size: .
cdr3_aa: CASRANRDRAFF
cdr3_nt: TGTGCCAGCAGAGCAAACAGGGATCGAGCTTTCTTT

d_call: .
v_call: TRBV18
j_call: TRBJ2-1
clone_size: .
cdr3_aa: CASSPPETTYNEQFF
cdr3_nt: TGTGCCAGCTCACCACCAGAGACCACCTACAATGAGCAGTTCTTC

d_call: TRBD2
v_call: TRBV5-5
j_call: TRBJ2-7
clone_size: .
cdr3_aa: CASSFGGGSPYEQYF
cdr3_nt: TGTGCCAGCAGCTTTGGTGGCGGGAGCCCGTACGAGCAGTACTTC

d_call: .
v_call: TRBV25-1
j_call: TRBJ2-3
clone_size: few
cdr3_aa: CASSEPSTDTQYF
cdr3_nt: TGTGCCAGCAGTGAACCCTCCACAGATACGCAGTATTTT

d_call: TRBD1
v_call: TRBV2
j_call: TRBJ1-1
clone_size: many
cdr3_aa: CASSSAGTGERGTEAFF
cdr3_nt: TGTGCCAGCAGTAGCGCCGGGACAGGGGAGAGGGGCACTGAAGCTTTCTTT